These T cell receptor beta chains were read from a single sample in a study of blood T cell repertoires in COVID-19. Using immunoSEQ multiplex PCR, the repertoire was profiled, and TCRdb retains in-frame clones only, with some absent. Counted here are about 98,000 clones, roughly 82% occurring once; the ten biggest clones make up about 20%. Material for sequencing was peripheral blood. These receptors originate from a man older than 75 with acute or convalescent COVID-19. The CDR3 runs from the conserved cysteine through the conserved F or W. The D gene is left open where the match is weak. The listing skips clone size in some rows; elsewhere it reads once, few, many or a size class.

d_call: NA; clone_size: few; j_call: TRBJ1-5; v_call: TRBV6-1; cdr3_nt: TGTGCCAGCAGTGATTGGAGGGTTCAGCCCCAGCATTTT; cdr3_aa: CASSDWRVQPQHF
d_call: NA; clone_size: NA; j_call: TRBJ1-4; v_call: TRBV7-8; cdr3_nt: TGTGCCAGCACCCGCGAGAGGGATGAAAAACTGTTTTTT; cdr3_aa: CASTRERDEKLFF
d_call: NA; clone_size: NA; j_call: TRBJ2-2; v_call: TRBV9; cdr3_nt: TGTGCCAGCAGCCGCGGGGTCGCGAACACCGGGGAGCTGTTTTTT; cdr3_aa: CASSRGVANTGELFF
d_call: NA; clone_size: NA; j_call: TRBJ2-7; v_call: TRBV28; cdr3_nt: TGTGCCAGCAGTTTTCCCCGCGGGACGTACTTC; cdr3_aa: CASSFPRGTYF
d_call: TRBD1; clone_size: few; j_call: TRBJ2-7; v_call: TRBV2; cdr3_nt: TGTGCCAGCAGTGGGCCGGGACAGGGTTCCTACGAGCAGTACTTC; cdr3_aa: CASSGPGQGSYEQYF
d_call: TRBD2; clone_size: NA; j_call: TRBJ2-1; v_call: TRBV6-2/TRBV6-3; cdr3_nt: TGTGCCAGCAGCGCCTGGCGGGGGTCCTACAATGAGCAGTTCTTC; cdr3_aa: CASSAWRGSYNEQFF
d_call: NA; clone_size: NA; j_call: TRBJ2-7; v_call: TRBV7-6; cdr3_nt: TGTGCCAGCAGTTCGACCGGGAGCAGCTCCTACGAGCAGTACTTC; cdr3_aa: CASSSTGSSSYEQYF
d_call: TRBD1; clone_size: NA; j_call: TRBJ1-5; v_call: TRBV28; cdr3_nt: TGTGCCAGCAGCCTACAGGGACAGGGACAGCCCCAGCATTTT; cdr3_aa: CASSLQGQGQPQHF
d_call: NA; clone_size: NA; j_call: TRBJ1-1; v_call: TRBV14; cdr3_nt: TGTGCCAGCAGCCAACTACCCTTTGAAGCTTTCTTT; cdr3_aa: CASSQLPFEAFF
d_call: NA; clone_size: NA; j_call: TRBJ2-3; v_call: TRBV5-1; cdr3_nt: TGCGCCAGCAGCTTGGAGGGACTTGATACGCAGTATTTT; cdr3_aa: CASSLEGLDTQYF
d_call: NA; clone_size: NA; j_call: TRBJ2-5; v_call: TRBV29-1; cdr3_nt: TGCAGCGACCGACTGGCGGAGACCCAGTACTTC; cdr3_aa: CSDRLAETQYF
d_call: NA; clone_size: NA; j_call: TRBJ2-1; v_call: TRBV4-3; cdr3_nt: TGCGCCAGCAGCCAAGATACGGCTAGCGCGAGCTCCTACAATGAGCAGTTCTTC; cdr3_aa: CASSQDTASASSYNEQFF
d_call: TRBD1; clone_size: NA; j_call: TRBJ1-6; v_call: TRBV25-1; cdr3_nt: TGTGCCAGCAGTGAAGCACAGGGGGCGAGAAATTCACCCCTCCACTTT; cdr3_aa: CASSEAQGARNSPLHF
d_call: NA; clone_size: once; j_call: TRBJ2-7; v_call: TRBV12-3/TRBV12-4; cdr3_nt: TGTGCCAGCAGCTCTATATACGAGCAGTACTTC; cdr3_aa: CASSSIYEQYF
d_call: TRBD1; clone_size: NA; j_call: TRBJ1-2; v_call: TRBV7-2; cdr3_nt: TGTGCCAGCAGCCGGGGGACAGGGGATAACTATGGCTACACCTTC; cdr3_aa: CASSRGTGDNYGYTF
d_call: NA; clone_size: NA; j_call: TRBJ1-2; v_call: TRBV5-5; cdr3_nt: TGTGCCAGCAGCTTGAACCGGGGGTATGGCTACACCTTC; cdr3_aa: CASSLNRGYGYTF
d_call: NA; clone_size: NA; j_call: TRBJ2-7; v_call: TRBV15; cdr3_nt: TGTGCCACCAGCAGTCACGGGGGTGGCTCCTACGAGCAGTACTTC; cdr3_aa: CATSSHGGGSYEQYF
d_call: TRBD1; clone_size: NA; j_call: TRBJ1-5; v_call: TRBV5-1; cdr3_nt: TGCGCCAGCAGCTTGACCTCAGGGGGCAAACAGCCCCAGCATTTT; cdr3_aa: CASSLTSGGKQPQHF
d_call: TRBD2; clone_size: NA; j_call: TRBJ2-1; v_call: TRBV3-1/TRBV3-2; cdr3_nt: TGTGCCAGCAGCCAAGATTCGGGGGGGTTCAATGAGCAGTTCTTC; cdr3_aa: CASSQDSGGFNEQFF
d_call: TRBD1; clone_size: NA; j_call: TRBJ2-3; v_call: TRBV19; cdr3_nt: TGTGCCAGTAGTCCCCCGGGACAGGAAACAGATACGCAGTATTTT; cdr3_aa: CASSPPGQETDTQYF
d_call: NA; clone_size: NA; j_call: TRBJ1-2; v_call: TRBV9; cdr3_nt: TGTGCCAGCAGCGGTAGCACGAGGGAAGGCTACACCTTC; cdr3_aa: CASSGSTREGYTF
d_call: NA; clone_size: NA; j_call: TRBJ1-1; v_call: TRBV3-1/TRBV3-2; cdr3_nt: TGTGCCAGCAGCCAAGGGACAGCTTCGAACACTGAAGCTTTCTTT; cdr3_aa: CASSQGTASNTEAFF
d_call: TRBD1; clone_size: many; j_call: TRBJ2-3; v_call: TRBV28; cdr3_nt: TGTGCCAGCTATCTCGACAGGGTGGGTAGCACAGATACGCAGTATTTT; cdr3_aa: CASYLDRVGSTDTQYF
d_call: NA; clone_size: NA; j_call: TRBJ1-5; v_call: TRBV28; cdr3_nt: TGTGCCAGCAGTCCTCCACCGGGACTTAGCAATCAGCCCCAGCATTTT; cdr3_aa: CASSPPPGLSNQPQHF
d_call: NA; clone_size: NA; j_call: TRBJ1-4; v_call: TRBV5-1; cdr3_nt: TGCGCCAGCAGCTCCGACAGGCCTAATGAAAAACTGTTTTTT; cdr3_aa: CASSSDRPNEKLFF
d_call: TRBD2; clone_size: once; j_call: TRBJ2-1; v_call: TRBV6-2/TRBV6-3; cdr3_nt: TGTGCCAGCAGCCGGACTAGCGGTCCCTACAATGAGCAGTTCTTC; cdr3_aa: CASSRTSGPYNEQFF
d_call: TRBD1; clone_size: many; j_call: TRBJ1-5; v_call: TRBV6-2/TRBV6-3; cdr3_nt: TGTGCCAGCAGTCGGGACAGTGAGAATCAGCCCCAGCATTTT; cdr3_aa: CASSRDSENQPQHF
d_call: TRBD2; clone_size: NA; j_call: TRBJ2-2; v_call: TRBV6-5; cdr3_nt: TGTGCCAGCAGACCGACTAGCGGAGGCACCGGGGAGCTGTTTTTT; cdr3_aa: CASRPTSGGTGELFF
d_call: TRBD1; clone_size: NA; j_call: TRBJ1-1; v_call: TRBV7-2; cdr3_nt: TGTGCCAGCAGCTTAAAGCCACAGGGGAACATGAACACTGAAGCTTTCTTT; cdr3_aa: CASSLKPQGNMNTEAFF
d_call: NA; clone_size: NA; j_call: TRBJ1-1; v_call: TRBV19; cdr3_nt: TGTGCCAGTAGTATGAACGGGAACACTGAAGCTTTCTTT; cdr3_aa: CASSMNGNTEAFF
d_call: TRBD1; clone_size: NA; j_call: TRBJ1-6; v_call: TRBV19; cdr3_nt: TGTGCCAGTAGGCCCGGGACAGGGAATTCACCCCTCCACTTT; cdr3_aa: CASRPGTGNSPLHF
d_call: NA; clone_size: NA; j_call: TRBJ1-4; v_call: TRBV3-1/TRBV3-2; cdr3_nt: TGTGCCAGCAGCCAACCGCCCAGGGCCGCAACTAATGAAAAACTGTTTTTT; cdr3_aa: CASSQPPRAATNEKLFF
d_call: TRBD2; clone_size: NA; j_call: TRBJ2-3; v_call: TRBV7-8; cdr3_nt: TGTGCCAGCAGCCCCCGACTAGCGGGTGATACGCAGTATTTT; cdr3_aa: CASSPRLAGDTQYF
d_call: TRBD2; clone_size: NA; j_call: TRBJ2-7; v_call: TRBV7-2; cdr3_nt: TGTGCCAGCAGCGCCCGGGACTATAGCGAGCAGTACTTC; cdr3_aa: CASSARDYSEQYF
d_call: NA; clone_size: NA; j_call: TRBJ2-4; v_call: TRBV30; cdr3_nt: TGTGCCTGGTGTACGGCCGGGGAAAACATTCAGTACTTC; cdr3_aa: CAWCTAGENIQYF
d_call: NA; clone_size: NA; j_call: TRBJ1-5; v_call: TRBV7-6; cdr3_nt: TGTGCCAGCAGCTTAGGTCCGGGGGGAAGCAATCAGCCCCAGCATTTT; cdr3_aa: CASSLGPGGSNQPQHF
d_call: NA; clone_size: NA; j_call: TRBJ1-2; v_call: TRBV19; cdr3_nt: TGTGCCAGTAGTAGTTTCCCACCGGATGGCTACACCTTC; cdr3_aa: CASSSFPPDGYTF
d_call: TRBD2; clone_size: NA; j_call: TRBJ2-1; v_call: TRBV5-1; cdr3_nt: TGCGCCAGCAGCCACAGCGGGAGCTCCTACAATGAGCAGTTCTTC; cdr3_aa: CASSHSGSSYNEQFF
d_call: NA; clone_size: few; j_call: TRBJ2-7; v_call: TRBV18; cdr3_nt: TGTGCCAGCTCATTCCGGGACAACCCCTACGAGCAGTACTTC; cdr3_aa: CASSFRDNPYEQYF
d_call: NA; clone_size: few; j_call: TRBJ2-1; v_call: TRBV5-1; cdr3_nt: TGCGCCAGCAGCTTGGATCCGGGACTCTACAATGAGCAGTTCTTC; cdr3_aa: CASSLDPGLYNEQFF
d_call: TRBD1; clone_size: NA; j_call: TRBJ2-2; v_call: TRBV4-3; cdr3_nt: TGCGCCAGCAGCCAAGAAGGGACAGCGAACACCGGGGAGCTGTTTTTT; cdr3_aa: CASSQEGTANTGELFF